This T cell receptor (beta chain) is from a study of T-cell reconstitution after alpha-beta-depleted transplantation in children. Study-level findings and limits: T cells produced anew were the main source of T-cell counts and diversity one year after transplant. Where some patients showed high TCRbeta diversity at day 60, it came from recipient T cells and thymic progenitors that had survived.

The J segment lost 8 bases and the V segment lost 1 base, leaving 8 bases of the junction unmatched. The CDR3 spans 15 residues. Looked up from germline, CDR1 is KGHSH and CDR2 is LQKENI. Concerning this clonotype itself: What it binds is not known.

Preparing the TCRbeta library involved the use of unique molecular identifiers. TCRdb ran MiXCR on the PCR reads and lists one entry per CDR3 protein. Of over 200,000 distinct CDR3 sequences in the sample, 17% were seen once. The chain employs TRBV18 and TRBJ1-5; TRBD1 agrees at 7 bases. This TCR came from a male patient between 2 and 9 years old who had a stem cell transplant for acute lymphoblastic leukemia, so the T cells may come from the graft donor. The material sequenced was PBMCs, mostly from graft donor cells, taken 360 days after TCRalphabeta/CD19-depleted stem cell transplant. The CDR3, as DNA: TGTGCCAGCTCACCACGGGCGGGACAGAAAGAGCCCCAGCATTTT. It specifies CASSPRAGQKEPQHF.